This T cell receptor (beta chain) was recovered during a study of molecular identifiers for immune sequencing clone quantification (dated by TCRdb to the late 2010s). For the study in its entirety: For a replicate experiment, the RNA from either approximately 20,000 or 100,000 naive CD8 T cells was divided into five aliquots, and four of those aliquots went on to sequencing. This methods study benchmarked molecular-identifier clustering-based TCR repertoire sequencing (MIDCIRS) and TCR RNA copy counting, using CD8 T cells to do so. Overall study results and their limits: Without barcode sub-clustering, chimeric consensus sequences inflated TCR diversity; chimeras reached as high as 47%. In CMV-specific effector cells, over 99% of molecules were held by clones above 20 RNA copies, whereas under 1% of molecules were held by such clones in naive cells. Spiked-in Jurkat TCR RNA equivalent to a single cell was reported to be detectable even among approximately 1 million naive CD8 T cells. Spiked-in Jurkat TCR RNA (around 9 copies' worth), which is not part of the donor repertoire, was contained in the naive libraries. About 2.9 recovered TCR RNA copies per cell were obtained by modeling, versus around 9.8 by digital PCR, implying a capture efficiency of 25% to 30%. Identical TCR molecules sharing a barcode could cause highly expanded clone sizes to be underestimated.

Libraries of naive CD8 T cells were generated from about 20,000 to 1,000,000 sorted cells, with 10%, 30% or 50% of the purified RNA used. Naive CD8 T cells were FACS-sorted as CD8+CD4-CCR7+CD45RA+ on a BD FACSAria II into RLT Plus buffer. Approximately nine TCR copies' worth of Jurkat RNA were spiked into roughly 20,000-1,000,000 naive CD8 T cell samples to test detection sensitivity. CD8 T cells were enriched using RosetteSep CD8+ T Cell Enrichment Cocktail and Ficoll-Paque, and the enriched cells then underwent ACK red cell lysis. As regards this clonotype: There is no known antigen for this receptor. A single base separates this from a much larger clone, so it may be a read error.

Library prep was done by PCR. Sequenced on an Illumina HiSeq 4000. Bulk TCR libraries were generated as previously described, with the TCR primers listed in Table S5 used. The Qiagen AllPrep DNA/RNA kit was used to purify total RNA. Reads from multiple sequencing runs of the same library were pooled before analysis. Per the authors' processing: Reads were retained only if their TCR constant sequence matched exactly, and those retained reads were trimmed to 150 nt and grouped according to their 12-nt molecular barcodes. Reads within each barcode group were sub-clustered using a 15% Levenshtein threshold, and quality-weighted consensus sequences were constructed for each RNA molecule. Non-functional sequences were excluded, and lower-count sequences lying one edit away from another sequence were also excluded. Barcode sub-clusters with fewer than 20% of the maximum read count were removed, based on fitting two negative binomial distributions. Through fastp at Q25 and MiXCR, TCRdb rebuilt clones from the public reads, retaining in-frame beta chains. Each CDR3 protein gets just one entry, which takes the most common genes and DNA from the rows behind it. TCRdb, rather than the study authors, made the V and J calls. The sample records over 600,000 distinct CDR3 sequences, 20% of which are singletons. Of the sample, 0.85% to 0.9% falls within the top ten clones.

The sequencing input was naive CD8+ T cells from blood, with Jurkat cell RNA spiked in. According to the study, the label for this sample's cell subset or site signals: FACS-sorted CD8+CD4-CCR7+CD45RA+ naive T cells. The receptor comes from a human donor in good health. Some libraries in this study had Jurkat cell RNA spiked in.

The nucleotide sequence is given as TGTGCCGCCAGCAGAGATCCAGCTAGCGGGGGGGCCCAGGAGCAGTACTTC. Its protein is CAASRDPASGGAQEQYF. The chain links TRBV15 with TRBJ2-7, with 12 middle bases fitting TRBD2. Sequences LNHNV (CDR1) and YYDKDF (CDR2) are obtained from the germline V gene (reference sequence). Counted from cysteine to phenylalanine, this CDR3 has 17 amino acids. Of all the DNA, just the CDR3 is kept, 51 bases in frame from base 1.